The 29 T cell receptor beta chains presented below share a single source sample, sequenced in a study of T cell responses to AZD1222 COVID-19 vaccine. Sequenced by immunoSEQ multiplex PCR; TCRdb stores in-frame clones only, minus some. The data hold 90,000 to 120,000 clones, with about 90% observed a single time. The starting material was peripheral blood, obtained on day 0 of AZD1222 vaccination. These receptors originate from an adult in good health.

The chain couples TRBV6-5 to TRBJ1-4; TRBD1 might be the D (6 bases). CDR1 MNHEY and CDR2 SVGAGI come from the germline V gene. The CDR3 covers 15 residues. The V gene lost 0 bases and the J gene lost 8 bases, with 13 bases spanning the gap. The CDR3 nucleotides are TGTGCCAGCAGTTACTCGGGGGGGCTACAGGAAAAACTGTTTTTT. As protein: CASSYSGGLQEKLFF.

The chain has TRBV19 and TRBJ2-5; 7 nucleotides match TRBD1. Germline V gene data show CDR1 as LNHDA and CDR2 as SQIVND (reference sequence). The CDR3 extends over 17 amino acids. Trimming removed 0 bases from V and 5 bases from J; junction bases left unmatched: 12. CDR3 sequence (DNA): TGTGCCAGTAGTATAGACACTAGACAGGGTTGGTCGGAGACCCAGTACTTC. Translation gives CASSIDTRQGWSETQYF.

This sequence joins TRBV6-5 and TRBJ1-1; 8 nucleotides align to TRBD1. CDR3 length: 12 residues. V shed 6 bases, J shed 5 bases, and the junction held 2 bases outside the gene matches. The V gene's germline CDR1 is MNHEY and CDR2 SVGAGI. The CDR3 spells CASRQGVTEAFF. CDR3 sequence (DNA): TGTGCCAGCAGACAGGGGGTAACTGAAGCTTTCTTT.

For this clone: Other DNA sequences within the sample encode an identical CDR3. The chain links TRBV19 to TRBJ1-2, with a possible D match to TRBD1 (5 bases). Trimming removed 3 bases at V and 3 bases at J, with 8 bases between. The CDR3 covers 13 residues. Germline CDR1 reads LNHDA; CDR2 reads SQIVND (reference sequence). In DNA form, the CDR3 reads TGTGCCAGTAGTATTGCGGGGGACTATGGCTACACCTTC. This sequence encodes CASSIAGDYGYTF. Full variable domain (missing parts from reference TRBV19 and TRBJ1-2): DGGITQSPKYLFRKEGQNVTLSCEQNLNHDAMYWYRQDPGQGLRLIYYSQIVNDFQKGDIAEGYSVSREKKESFPLTVTSAQKNPTAFYLCASSIAGDYGYTFGSGTRLTVV.

This sequence joins TRBV7-9 and TRBJ1-1; D is unclear. Germline V CDR1 and CDR2: SEHNR, FQNEAQ (reference sequence). Trimming removed 2 bases at V and 6 bases at J, with 10 bases between. This CDR3 region has 13 residues. DNA of the CDR3: TGTGCCAGCAGCTTAACAGATTGGGCTGAAGCTTTCTTT. Its protein product is CASSLTDWAEAFF.

The V gene is TRBV27, the J gene TRBJ1-1; TRBD1 matches at 8 bases. Germline V gives CDR1 MNHEY, CDR2 SMNVEV (reference sequence). CDR3 length: 15 residues. V lost 5 bases to trimming and J lost 7 bases; unmatched junction nucleotides: 12. The CDR3 DNA reads TGTGCCAGCAGTCCCTATCGGACAGGGTTACGTGAAGCTTTCTTT. It translates to CASSPYRTGLREAFF.

V and J are TRBV7-8 and TRBJ1-1; 9 bases are a match to TRBD1. V gave up 5 bases and J gave up 11 bases; unmatched junction bases: 9. CDR1 and CDR2 from the germline V gene are SGHVS and FQNEAQ. This CDR3 comprises 13 residues. The CDR3 bases are TGTGCCAGCAGCAGGGACAGGGATAGGATGGCTTTCTTT. Translation: CASSRDRDRMAFF.

The rearrangement uses TRBV3-1 (or the pseudogene TRBV3-2) and TRBJ2-3, with 16 bases lining up with TRBD2. The trim removed 4 bases at V and 1 base at J, leaving 5 bases unmatched. This CDR3 has 18 amino acids. CDR1 LGHDT and CDR2 YNNKEL come from the germline V gene (reference sequence). CDR3 region: CASSRPGLAGGRTDTQYF. CDR3 bases: TGTGCCAGCAGCCGACCGGGACTAGCGGGGGGGCGCACAGATACGCAGTATTTT.

The rearrangement uses TRBV7-2 and TRBJ2-1, with D perhaps assigned TRBD1 or TRBD2 (5 bases each). Trimming took off 5 bases at V and 6 bases at J, with 14 bases between the two ends. This CDR3 contains 14 residues. Germline CDR1 reads SGHTA; CDR2 reads FQGNSA. For the CDR3, the DNA is TGTGCCAGCAGCCTAGGGGACCCAGTCAATGAGCAGTTCTTC. Translation: CASSLGDPVNEQFF.

The sample holds one count of this clone. The rearrangement links TRBV29-1 to TRBJ2-5; no clear D gene. This CDR3 comprises 12 residues. Trimming removed 6 bases at V and 4 bases at J, with 12 bases between. Germline CDR1 SQVTM, CDR2 ANQGSEA. CDR3 bases: TGCAGCGTCAAAACGGGTCCAGAGACCCAGTACTTC. It yields the protein CSVKTGPETQYF.

The genes are TRBV25-1 and TRBJ2-1; 9 nucleotides match TRBD2. CDR3 length: 14 residues. V was pared by 6 bases and J by 2 bases, with 2 bases of the junction left unmatched. Germline V gene sequence: CDR1 MGHDK, CDR2 SYGVNS. In DNA form, the CDR3 reads TGTGCCAGCAGCTGGACTAGCGCCTACAATGAGCAGTTCTTC. It is translated as CASSWTSAYNEQFF.

The count of this clone is one. The chain links TRBV27 to TRBJ2-2; no clear D. This CDR3 has 13 amino acids. The germline V and J ends were trimmed by 6 bases and 8 bases, with 13 bases remaining between them. The V gene's germline CDR1 is MNHEY and CDR2 SMNVEV (reference sequence). Here the CDR3 DNA reads TGTGCCAGCAGCCAGCGAGTTTCTGGGGAGCTGTTTTTT. Its translation: CASSQRVSGELFF.

This clone was recorded only once. This chain uses TRBV27 with TRBJ2-3, with D tentatively TRBD1 or TRBD2 (5 bases each). The length of the CDR3 is 15 residues. V shed 7 bases and J shed 6 bases, with 20 bases lying between them. Germline V lookup: CDR1 MNHEY, CDR2 SMNVEV (reference sequence). CDR3 nucleotide sequence: TGTGCCAGCATCAGACGAGGGGTGGCAAAGGATACGCAGTATTTT. Translating it yields CASIRRGVAKDTQYF.

This chain connects TRBV9 to TRBJ1-1, with D hard to call. This CDR3 has 15 residues. V lost 0 bases and J lost 1, with 10 bases in between. The V gene's germline CDR1 is SGDLS and CDR2 YYNGEE. The CDR3 DNA reads TGTGCCAGCAGCGTAGACGCATATGGGAACACTGAAGCTTTCTTT. Translating it yields CASSVDAYGNTEAFF.

The rearrangement uses TRBV2 and TRBJ1-1; no clear D gene. Germline-derived CDR1 and CDR2 are SNHLY and FYNNEI. V lost 8 bases and J 1 base, leaving 5 bases between the germline ends. The CDR3 spans 11 residues. The chain's CDR3 is CASDGNTEAFF. The CDR3 coding sequence is TGTGCCAGCGATGGGAACACTGAAGCTTTCTTT.

The V call is TRBV7-2, the J call TRBJ2-7; D possibly uses TRBD1 or TRBD2 (6 bases each). Germline V lookup: CDR1 SGHTA, CDR2 FQGNSA. The V gene lost 4 bases and the J gene lost 3 bases, with 22 bases spanning the gap. The CDR3 is 17 amino acids. CDR3 sequence: CASSSPPQGLASYEQYF. For the CDR3, the DNA is TGTGCCAGCAGCTCTCCCCCCCAGGGGCTAGCGAGCTACGAGCAGTACTTC.

The V gene is TRBV5-6, the J gene TRBJ2-3; 9 bases match TRBD2. From germline, CDR1 is SGHDT and CDR2 YYEEEE. The CDR3 has 16 residues. Losses at the gene ends were 0 bases for V and 1 base for J; bases not matched to a gene: 3. CDR3 DNA: TGTGCCAGCAGCTTGGGGCGGGGGGGCGGCACAGATACGCAGTATTTT. Translated, it gives CASSLGRGGGTDTQYF.

The J gene is TRBJ2-1, the V gene TRBV7-2; no clear D gene. Germline lookup yields CDR1 SGHTA and CDR2 FQGNSA. With 5 bases removed from V and 6 bases from J, the gap between germline ends came to 8 bases. The CDR3 has 12 amino acids. The CDR3: CASSPRPNEQFF. The CDR3, as DNA: TGTGCCAGCAGCCCCCGACCCAATGAGCAGTTCTTC.

Concerning this clone itself: Distinct nucleotide sequences in the sample also encode this CDR3. The DNA of the CDR3 is TGTGCCAGCAGCCCCCTAGGTCGAAGGAACACTGAAGCTTTCTTT. Amino acids: CASSPLGRRNTEAFF. The V gene is TRBV11-2, the J gene TRBJ1-1; D gene ambiguous. V lost 5 bases, J lost 1 base, and 14 bases lay in between. The V gene's germline CDR1 is SGHAT and CDR2 FQNNGV. The CDR3 runs to 15 residues.

The chain joins TRBV2 to TRBJ1-5; D is possibly TRBD1 (6 bases). V lost 3 bases, J lost 6 bases, and 12 bases lay in between. The CDR3 spans 14 residues. Germline CDR1 reads SNHLY; CDR2 reads FYNNEI. This CDR3 reads CASSEGARGQPQHF. In nucleotides, the CDR3 is TGTGCCAGCAGTGAGGGGGCGCGGGGTCAGCCCCAGCATTTT.

This chain links TRBV14 with TRBJ1-4, with 7 bases fitting TRBD1. Germline V gene lookup returns CDR1 SGHDN and CDR2 FVKESK. CDR3 length: 14 residues. The junction had 6 bases not matched to a gene; V was cut back by 6 bases and J by 5 bases. The CDR3 DNA reads TGTGCCAGCAGGTCACAGGGGAGAAATGAAAAACTGTTTTTT. Encoded protein: CASRSQGRNEKLFF.

The chain combines TRBV3-1 (or the pseudogene TRBV3-2) with TRBJ2-3; 13 bases match TRBD2. The germline gives CDR1 LGHDT, CDR2 YNNKEL (reference sequence). The CDR3 sequence is 15 residues long. The V segment lost 11 bases and the J segment 1 base; nucleotides outside the gene matches: 6. The CDR3 reads CAARTSGGRTDTQYF. In DNA, the CDR3 is TGTGCCGCCAGGACTAGCGGGGGCCGCACAGATACGCAGTATTTT.

The V call is TRBV5-1, the J call TRBJ1-2; D possibly corresponds to TRBD1 (6 bases). Trimming left V 5 bases short and J 4 bases short, with 15 bases between. The CDR3 extends over 14 amino acids. Per germline, CDR1 SGHRS and CDR2 YFSETQ. The CDR3 DNA sequence: TGCGCCAGCAGTTTGAACAGGGTTGGCTATGGCTACACCTTC. Protein: CASSLNRVGYGYTF.

This chain uses TRBV9 with TRBJ1-2; 7 bases align to TRBD1. Looked up from germline, CDR1 is SGDLS and CDR2 is YYNGEE. The J segment lost 7 bases and the V segment lost 0 bases, leaving 6 bases of the junction unmatched. This CDR3 is 14 amino acids long. The CDR3 sequence is CASSVVSGGGGYTF. The CDR3 region has the DNA TGTGCCAGCAGCGTAGTGTCAGGGGGGGGTGGCTACACCTTC. The full variable domain, rest sourced from reference TRBV9 and TRBJ1-2, is DSGVTQTPKHLITATGQRVTLRCSPRSGDLSVYWYQQSLDQGLQFLIQYYNGEERAKGNILERFSAQQFPDLHSELNLSSLELGDSALYFCASSVVSGGGGYTFGSGTRLTVV.

This chain links TRBV19 with TRBJ2-6; 9 bases align to TRBD1. CDR3 size: 16 residues. Germline CDR1 LNHDA, CDR2 SQIVND (reference sequence). Germline trimming cut 7 bases from V and 1 base from J; bases unmatched to any gene: 5. DNA of the CDR3: TGTGCCAGTACCCTACAGGGGGCGTCTGGGGCCAACGTCCTGACTTTC. This translates into CASTLQGASGANVLTF.

This clone was seen only a few times. This chain uses TRBV19 with TRBJ1-2; tentatively, D is TRBD1 (5 bases). The CDR3 loop spans 14 amino acids. CDR1 LNHDA and CDR2 SQIVND come from the germline V gene (reference sequence). The V gene lost 5 bases and the J gene lost 6 bases, with 16 bases spanning the gap. Here the CDR3 DNA reads TGTGCCAGTAGTGGGCAGGGAGACGTCGATGGCTACACCTTC. Amino acids: CASSGQGDVDGYTF. Complete variable domain (other parts from reference TRBV19 and TRBJ1-2): DGGITQSPKYLFRKEGQNVTLSCEQNLNHDAMYWYRQDPGQGLRLIYYSQIVNDFQKGDIAEGYSVSREKKESFPLTVTSAQKNPTAFYLCASSGQGDVDGYTFGSGTRLTVV.

This clone was seen more than once but under ten times. The chain carries TRBV29-1 and TRBJ2-2, with TRBD1 matching 7 bases. The germline CDR1 and CDR2 sequences are SQVTM and ANQGSEA. V was pared by 8 bases and J by 3 bases, with 9 bases of the junction left unmatched. This CDR3 has 14 amino acids. The CDR3 DNA follows: TGCAGCTATCAACAGGGGCGCGACACCGGGGAGCTGTTTTTT. This translates into CSYQQGRDTGELFF.

The rearrangement uses TRBV29-1 and TRBJ2-2, with D maybe TRBD1 (6 bases). Trimming left V 6 bases short and J 1 base short, with 9 bases between. Germline lookup yields CDR1 SQVTM and CDR2 ANQGSEA. The CDR3 is 13 amino acids. The CDR3 DNA follows: TGCAGCGTCTCGACAGGGAACACCGGGGAGCTGTTTTTT. It translates to CSVSTGNTGELFF.

This clone was detected only a few times. This rearrangement joins TRBV10-1 to TRBJ2-7; unclear D gene. V was shortened by 4 bases and J by 4 bases, with 14 bases between the two germline ends. The CDR3 length is 14 residues. CDR1 and CDR2 (germline): WNHNN, SYGVQD (reference sequence). In DNA, the CDR3 is TGCGCCAGCAGTGTTAGCCGTCGGGCTTACGAGCAGTACTTC. The encoded protein is CASSVSRRAYEQYF.